The 18 T cell receptor beta chains below were found in one sample sequenced in a study of T cell responses to AZD1222 COVID-19 vaccine. TCRdb's copy holds only in-frame clones and misses some; the assay was immunoSEQ multiplex PCR. The sample consists of about 140,000 clones, about 94% of them appearing once. The sequencing here drew on peripheral blood, taken 28 days after the second AZD1222 dose. These TCRs come from an adult who received the AZD1222 COVID-19 vaccine.

The chain uses TRBV24-1 and TRBJ1-5; tentative D call: TRBD1 (6 bases). V was trimmed by 4 bases and J by 3 bases, leaving 9 bases between them. Looked up from germline, CDR1 is KGHDR and CDR2 is SFDVKD. The CDR3 extends over 14 amino acids. CDR3 DNA sequence: TGTGCCACCAGTGAAACAGGGTACAATCAGCCCCAGCATTTT. Residues: CATSETGYNQPQHF.

CDR3 protein: CASSHYGTSASQETQYF. CDR3 sequence (DNA): TGTGCCAGCAGCCACTACGGGACTAGCGCGTCCCAAGAGACCCAGTACTTC. The chain carries TRBV3-1 (or the pseudogene TRBV3-2) and TRBJ2-5, with TRBD2 matching 10 bases. The length of the CDR3 is 17 residues. V lost 3 bases and J lost 1; bases outside the gene matches: 8. The V gene's germline CDR1 is LGHDT and CDR2 YNNKEL (reference sequence).

J is TRBJ1-5 and V is TRBV28; 8 bases are a match to TRBD1. Unmatched junction bases numbered 9, after V lost 5 bases and J lost 6 bases. CDR1 MDHEN and CDR2 SYDVKM come from the germline V gene. The CDR3 length is 15 residues. The CDR3 protein is CASSPWTGKAQPQHF. The CDR3 nucleotides are TGTGCCAGCAGTCCTTGGACAGGGAAGGCTCAGCCCCAGCATTTT.

This chain connects TRBV4-1 to TRBJ2-3; TRBD1 matches 8 bases. CDR3 size: 18 residues. Germline V CDR1 and CDR2: MGHRA, YSYEKL. With V trimmed by 5 bases and J by 1 base, 14 bases remained unmatched. The CDR3 DNA reads TGCGCCAGCAGCGAGAGGACAGGGACGCTCACTGGCACAGATACGCAGTATTTT. Protein sequence: CASSERTGTLTGTDTQYF.

This sequence joins TRBV24-1 and TRBJ2-2, with 11 positions matching TRBD1. V lost 4 bases to trimming and J lost 6 bases; unmatched junction nucleotides: 3. The CDR3 totals 15 residues. In germline, CDR1 is KGHDR, CDR2 SFDVKD. DNA for the CDR3: TGTGCCACCAGTGACCCGGGACAGGGGGCCGGGGAGCTGTTTTTT. It yields the protein CATSDPGQGAGELFF.

The chain is built from TRBV9 and TRBJ2-7; 7 nucleotides match TRBD2. This CDR3 has 16 amino acids. V was pared by 0 bases and J by 6 bases, with 12 bases of the junction left unmatched. From germline, CDR1 is SGDLS and CDR2 YYNGEE. This CDR3 reads CASSVGTPGTTLEQYF. CDR3 nucleotide sequence: TGTGCCAGCAGCGTAGGGACTCCGGGGACTACCCTCGAGCAGTACTTC.

This clone was observed a handful of times. This chain joins TRBV7-8 and TRBJ1-5, with 8 bases identical to TRBD1. CDR1 and CDR2 (germline): SGHVS, FQNEAQ. After removal of 3 bases from V and 2 bases from J, the junction contained 3 bases not matched to a gene. The CDR3 consists of 15 residues. CDR3 protein: CASSLDRAGNQPQHF. In nucleotides, the CDR3 is TGTGCCAGCAGCTTGGACAGGGCGGGCAATCAGCCCCAGCATTTT.

The rearrangement uses TRBV12-3 or TRBV12-4 and TRBJ1-5; D is ambiguous. This CDR3 region has 13 residues. The V gene lost 0 bases and the J gene lost 7 bases, with 7 bases spanning the gap. CDR3 coding DNA: TGTGCCAGCAGTTTAGCGCTAGGGCAGCCCCAGCATTTT. Its translation: CASSLALGQPQHF.

The genes are TRBV27 and TRBJ2-7; 7 bases align to TRBD1. Germline CDR1 reads MNHEY; CDR2 reads SMNVEV (reference sequence). The J segment lost 6 bases and the V segment lost 3 bases, leaving 5 bases of the junction unmatched. This CDR3 region has 13 residues. The CDR3 loop is CASSFQGDGEQYF. Here the CDR3 DNA reads TGTGCCAGCAGTTTTCAGGGGGATGGCGAGCAGTACTTC.

This chain joins TRBV4-1 and TRBJ2-7; D perhaps matches TRBD1 (6 bases). Trimming removed 1 base at V and 5 bases at J, with 15 bases between. Germline loops: CDR1 MGHRA, CDR2 YSYEKL. The CDR3 runs to 15 residues. The CDR3: CASSQVTGYVHEQYF. In DNA, the CDR3 is TGCGCCAGCAGCCAAGTAACAGGGTACGTCCACGAGCAGTACTTC.

The rearrangement links TRBV11-2 to TRBJ2-7, with 7 bases aligning to TRBD2. This CDR3 contains 14 residues. Trimming took 1 base from V and 2 from J; bases not matched to a gene: 2. Germline-derived CDR1 and CDR2 are SGHAT and FQNNGV. The CDR3, as DNA: TGTGCCAGCAGCTTAGGAACTAGCGCCTACGAGCAGTACTTC. Residues: CASSLGTSAYEQYF.

To note about this clone: This sample includes further DNA sequences coding for the same CDR3. V gene TRBV4-2 combines with J gene TRBJ2-1; D unclear. Germline V CDR1 and CDR2: LGHNA, YNFKEQ. The V and J ends lost 0 bases and 8 bases respectively, with 5 bases between them. This CDR3 contains 12 residues. The chain's CDR3 is CASSQEGYEQFF. In DNA form, the CDR3 reads TGTGCCAGCAGCCAAGAAGGCTATGAGCAGTTCTTC.

As DNA, the CDR3 is TGTGCCAGCAGTTCGGTAGCGGGAGCAGATACGCAGTATTTT. Its translation is CASSSVAGADTQYF. The V and J genes are TRBV28 and TRBJ2-3, with 9 bases identical to TRBD2. CDR1 is MDHEN, CDR2 SYDVKM, per germline. Trimming cost V 4 bases and J 4 bases; bases outside gene matches: 3. The CDR3 loop spans 14 amino acids.

V and J are TRBV27 and TRBJ1-5; 9 positions agree with TRBD1. The length of the CDR3 is 15 residues. The V and J ends lost 3 bases and 0 bases, in that order; junction bases with no gene match: 0. Looked up from germline, CDR1 is MNHEY and CDR2 is SMNVEV (reference sequence). The CDR3 loop is CASSLDRGSNQPQHF. The CDR3 DNA reads TGTGCCAGCAGTTTGGACAGGGGTAGCAATCAGCCCCAGCATTTT.

The chain recombines TRBV7-2 with TRBJ2-5, with D possibly matching TRBD1 (6 bases). CDR3 length equals 12 residues. Trimming took off 7 bases at V and 5 bases at J, with 11 bases between the two ends. Germline CDR1 SGHTA, CDR2 FQGNSA. The CDR3 nucleotides read TGTGCCAGCACCCTTAGGGGGGAGACCCAGTACTTC. This codes for CASTLRGETQYF.

This chain joins TRBV6-2 or TRBV6-3 and TRBJ2-2; TRBD1 matches at 8 bases. The CDR3 totals 15 residues. The V segment lost 4 bases and the J segment 4 bases; nucleotides outside the gene matches: 5. Germline CDR1 and CDR2: MNHEY and SVGEGT. CDR3 nucleotide sequence: TGTGCCAGCAGTTGGGAGACAGGGGTCACCGGGGAGCTGTTTTTT. Encoded protein: CASSWETGVTGELFF.

The rearrangement uses TRBV7-9 and TRBJ1-3; D not resolved. Trimming removed 2 bases from V and 8 bases from J, with 13 bases in between. CDR3 size: 14 residues. Germline V CDR1 and CDR2: SEHNR, FQNEAQ (reference sequence). The CDR3 DNA follows: TGTGCCAGCAGCTTATCGGAACTCGGGGACACCATATATTTT. This gives the protein CASSLSELGDTIYF. The full variable domain, rest sourced from reference TRBV7-9 and TRBJ1-3, is DTGVSQNPRHKITKRGQNVTFRCDPISEHNRLYWYRQTLGQGPEFLTYFQNEAQLEKSRLLSDRFSAERPKGSFSTLEIQRTEQGDSAMYLCASSLSELGDTIYFGEGSWLTVV.

V is TRBV5-5 and J is TRBJ2-2, with D perhaps matching TRBD1 (6 bases). The V gene's germline CDR1 is SGHKS and CDR2 YYEKEE (reference sequence). With 5 bases removed from V and 6 bases from J, the gap between germline ends came to 11 bases. The length of the CDR3 is 13 residues. Here the CDR3 reads CASSYRVPGELFF. CDR3 in DNA: TGTGCCAGCAGTTACAGGGTACCCGGGGAGCTGTTTTTT.